One and the same sample provided the 19 T cell receptor beta chains below, sequenced in a study of blood T cell repertoires in COVID-19. Generated by immunoSEQ multiplex PCR, the TCRdb table keeps only in-frame clones and is missing some. The sample includes around 210,000 clones, roughly 80% seen only once; the top ten take over 6%. Specimen: peripheral blood. The receptors shown here come from a woman older than 75 with COVID-19, enrolled during active disease.

The chain carries TRBV5-1 and TRBJ2-7, with 9 bases aligning to TRBD1. The CDR3 length is 16 residues. From germline, CDR1 is SGHRS and CDR2 YFSETQ. The junction had 6 bases not matched to a gene; V was cut back by 0 bases and J by 2 bases. The CDR3 region has the DNA TGCGCCAGCAGCTTGGCCGGGACAGGGTTAGCCTACGAGCAGTACTTC. Translated: CASSLAGTGLAYEQYF. The entire variable domain, with the rest obtained from reference TRBV5-1 and TRBJ2-7, is as follows: KAGVTQTPRYLIKTRGQQVTLSCSPISGHRSVSWYQQTPGQGLQFLFEYFSETQRNKGNFPGRFSGRQFSNSRSEMNVSTLELGDSALYLCASSLAGTGLAYEQYFGPGTRLTVT.

The sample holds many counts of this clone. CDR3 sequence reads: CASSSTGANQPQHF. The CDR3 DNA reads as TGTGCCAGCAGCTCGACAGGGGCTAATCAGCCCCAGCATTTT. This chain uses TRBV5-8 with TRBJ1-5; 8 bases are a match to TRBD1. V gave up 3 bases and J gave up 4 bases; unmatched junction bases: 3. Germline V lookup: CDR1 SGHTS, CDR2 YDEGEE. The CDR3 length is 14 residues.

The chain couples TRBV6-4 to TRBJ2-1; 8 positions match TRBD2. CDR1 MRHNA and CDR2 SNTAGT come from the germline V gene. CDR3 size: 15 residues. The V gene end was trimmed by 3 bases and the J gene end by 8 bases; junction bases not matched to a gene: 9. CDR3: CASSDTGRAAYEQFF. The DNA of the CDR3 is TGTGCCAGCAGTGATACCGGGAGGGCCGCCTATGAGCAGTTCTTC.

This chain links TRBV15 with TRBJ2-3; weak D call: TRBD1 (5 bases). CDR3 size: 13 residues. Germline V gene lookup returns CDR1 LNHNV and CDR2 YYDKDF (reference sequence). V lost 5 bases and J 4 bases, leaving 10 bases between the germline ends. The CDR3 spells CATSVRQPDTQYF. The CDR3 DNA reads TGTGCCACCAGCGTTAGACAGCCAGATACGCAGTATTTT.

This clone is medium-sized (0.01 to 0.1%). The rearrangement links TRBV2 to TRBJ1-5, with TRBD1 matching over 7 bases. The CDR3 sequence is 15 residues long. CDR1 is SNHLY, CDR2 FYNNEI, per germline. V gave up 1 base and J gave up 0 bases; unmatched junction bases: 0. The CDR3, as DNA: TGTGCCAGCAGTGAAGGACAGGGTAGCAATCAGCCCCAGCATTTT. Protein sequence: CASSEGQGSNQPQHF.

This clone appeared once. The chain couples TRBV7-9 to TRBJ1-1; TRBD1 agrees at 8 bases. V was pared by 5 bases and J by 0 bases, with 5 bases of the junction left unmatched. This CDR3 contains 15 residues. Germline V lookup: CDR1 SEHNR, CDR2 FQNEAQ (reference sequence). CDR3 region: CASSGSTGVNTEAFF. CDR3 coding DNA: TGTGCCAGCAGCGGATCGACAGGGGTGAACACTGAAGCTTTCTTT.

The chain has TRBV5-1 and TRBJ1-2; 8 bases are a match to TRBD1. V was pared by 0 bases and J by 8 bases, with 9 bases of the junction left unmatched. Germline V gene sequence: CDR1 SGHRS, CDR2 YFSETQ. This CDR3 is built from 15 residues. This CDR3 reads CASSLAPDRAWGYTF. The CDR3 DNA is TGCGCCAGCAGCTTGGCCCCGGACAGGGCTTGGGGCTACACCTTC.

The chain recombines TRBV27 with TRBJ1-1; 10 bases match TRBD1. Germline trimming cut 5 bases from V and 0 bases from J; bases unmatched to any gene: 6. The CDR3 extends over 16 amino acids. Germline assignment: CDR1 MNHEY and CDR2 SMNVEV (reference sequence). In nucleotides, the CDR3 is TGTGCCAGCAGTCAGACAGGGGGCGCGGTGAACACTGAAGCTTTCTTT. Translation: CASSQTGGAVNTEAFF.

This clone occurred once. The chain has TRBV25-1 and TRBJ2-1; 8 bases agree with TRBD2. V gave up 6 bases and J gave up 3 bases; unmatched junction bases: 4. Germline V CDR1 and CDR2: MGHDK, SYGVNS. The CDR3 length is 14 residues. The DNA for the CDR3 is TGTGCCAGCAGGACCGGGACTAGCTACAATGAGCAGTTCTTC. Amino acids: CASRTGTSYNEQFF.

This sequence joins TRBV3-1 (or the pseudogene TRBV3-2) and TRBJ1-4; 7 bases fit TRBD1. The V gene's germline CDR1 is LGHDT and CDR2 YNNKEL (reference sequence). CDR3 length equals 17 residues. With V trimmed by 4 bases and J by 1 base, 9 bases remained unmatched. Written as DNA, the CDR3 is TGTGCCAGCAGCCCGTTTCCAGACAGGGTAACTAATGAAAAACTGTTTTTT. It translates to CASSPFPDRVTNEKLFF.

The chain recombines TRBV3-1 (or the pseudogene TRBV3-2) with TRBJ2-2; the match to TRBD1 covers 9 bases. V lost 4 bases to trimming and J lost 7 bases; unmatched junction nucleotides: 7. This CDR3 is built from 15 residues. Germline CDR1 LGHDT, CDR2 YNNKEL (reference sequence). In nucleotides, the CDR3 is TGTGCCAGCAGCCTCACAGGGGGCAGGGGCGGGGAGCTGTTTTTT. This gives the protein CASSLTGGRGGELFF.

Only a few counts were recorded for this clone. The chain has TRBV2 and TRBJ2-1, with D possibly being TRBD1 (5 bases). In germline, CDR1 is SNHLY, CDR2 FYNNEI. The CDR3 covers 13 residues. V lost 6 bases to trimming and J lost 5 bases, with 11 bases between them. The CDR3 DNA follows: TGTGCCAGCAGGGACACAGTGGACAATGAGCAGTTCTTC. This sequence encodes CASRDTVDNEQFF.

The chain couples TRBV11-3 to TRBJ2-5; 7 positions match TRBD2. The CDR3 runs 15 residues. The V gene's germline CDR1 is SGHNT and CDR2 YENEEA. The J segment lost 3 bases and the V segment lost 1 base, leaving 5 bases of the junction unmatched. The CDR3 DNA is TGTGCCAGCAGCTTAGGCGGCCTAGCGGAAGAGACCCAGTACTTC. Its translation: CASSLGGLAEETQYF.

A remark on this clone: The same CDR3 also results from other DNA sequences found in this sample. The J gene is TRBJ1-4, the V gene TRBV5-1; D remains ambiguous. V was cut by 2 bases and J by 2 bases, with 10 bases left in between. CDR3 size: 15 residues. CDR1 is SGHRS and CDR2 is YFSETQ in the germline V gene. CDR3 in amino acids: CASSLAGTTNEKLFF. In DNA, the CDR3 is TGCGCCAGCAGCTTAGCAGGCACGACTAATGAAAAACTGTTTTTT.

The chain joins TRBV5-1 to TRBJ2-3; 12 nucleotides agree with TRBD1. Trimming cost V 5 bases and J 5 bases; bases outside gene matches: 21. This CDR3 contains 20 residues. The germline CDR1 and CDR2 sequences are SGHRS and YFSETQ. CDR3 in DNA: TGCGCCAGCAGACTAGGCAACCGGGACAGGGGGCTCGTTAGTCGAGATACGCAGTATTTT. Its translation is CASRLGNRDRGLVSRDTQYF.

The J gene is TRBJ1-4, the V gene TRBV9; 7 bases match TRBD1. Germline trimming cut 4 bases from V and 7 bases from J; bases unmatched to any gene: 10. Per the germline V gene, CDR1 is SGDLS and CDR2 is YYNGEE. The CDR3 is 15 residues long. CDR3 nucleotide sequence: TGTGCCAGCAGCTCCATAGGGGGCGCGGGTGAAAAACTGTTTTTT. Translated: CASSSIGGAGEKLFF.

For this clone: Distinct nucleotide sequences in the sample also encode this CDR3. The V call is TRBV15, the J call TRBJ2-7; D is perhaps TRBD1 (5 bases). Germline values: CDR1 LNHNV, CDR2 YYDKDF (reference sequence). CDR3 length: 14 residues. The V and J ends lost 0 bases and 3 bases respectively, with 9 bases between them. The CDR3, as DNA: TGTGCCACCAGCAGAGAGGCAGGGATCTACGAGCAGTACTTC. Translation gives CATSREAGIYEQYF.

This clone appeared a single time. V is TRBV29-1 and J is TRBJ1-4; no clear D. Germline loops: CDR1 SQVTM, CDR2 ANQGSEA. V was pared by 4 bases and J by 7 bases, with 13 bases between. CDR3 length: 13 residues. The CDR3: CSVAEGWGEKLFF. CDR3 nucleotides: TGCAGCGTTGCGGAGGGATGGGGTGAAAAACTGTTTTTT. Complete variable domain (other parts from reference TRBV29-1 and TRBJ1-4): SAVISQKPSRDICQRGTSLTIQCQVDSQVTMMFWYRQQPGQSLTLIATANQGSEATYESGFVIDKFPISRPNLTFSTLTVSNMSPEDSSIYLCSVAEGWGEKLFFGSGTQLSVL.

The CDR3 region has the DNA TGTGCCAGCTTGACAGGGCAAACAGATACGCAGTATTTT. Its translation: CASLTGQTDTQYF. V is TRBV6-5 and J is TRBJ2-3; 7 positions agree with TRBD1. In germline, CDR1 is MNHEY, CDR2 SVGAGI. With V trimmed by 8 bases and J by 3 bases, 5 bases remained unmatched. The CDR3 sequence is 13 residues long.